The 21 T cell receptor beta chains presented below share a single source sample, sequenced in a study of blood T cell repertoires in COVID-19. Assay: immunoSEQ multiplex PCR; the TCRdb copy retains only in-frame clones and omits some. There are under 30,000 clones in the sample; 90% to 95% occur only once, and around 4% lies in the top ten. The specimen was peripheral blood. These receptors originate from a human donor with active COVID-19. The donor label of this sample is uncertain.

V is TRBV27 and J is TRBJ2-3; TRBD2 matches at 7 bases. From germline, CDR1 is MNHEY and CDR2 SMNVEV (reference sequence). Trimming took 4 bases from V and 7 from J; bases not matched to a gene: 8. This CDR3 contains 14 residues. This chain's CDR3 is CASSSSRETYTQYF. As DNA, the CDR3 is TGTGCCAGCAGTTCGTCGCGGGAGACGTATACGCAGTATTTT.

The rearrangement links TRBV10-2 to TRBJ2-1; D is possibly TRBD2 (6 bases). Germline assignment: CDR1 WSHSY and CDR2 SAAADI. The V end was cut by 2 bases, the J end by 2 bases, with 13 bases between. The CDR3 covers 16 residues. The CDR3: CASSEEAGPTYNEQFF. As DNA, the CDR3 is TGCGCCAGCAGTGAGGAGGCGGGGCCGACCTACAATGAGCAGTTCTTC.

This rearrangement joins TRBV18 to TRBJ2-3; possible D gene TRBD2, 7 bases. CDR3 length equals 18 residues. Per germline, CDR1 KGHSH and CDR2 LQKENI. The V gene lost 4 bases and the J gene lost 0 bases, with 20 bases spanning the gap. The CDR3 is CASSLYFTAGASTDTQYF. CDR3 DNA sequence: TGTGCCAGCTCACTGTACTTTACGGCGGGGGCGAGCACAGATACGCAGTATTTT.

The rearrangement links TRBV6-1 to TRBJ1-1, with D possibly TRBD1 on 6 matching bases. The CDR3 has 14 residues. CDR1 and CDR2 from the germline V gene are MNHNS and SASEGT. The germline V and J ends were trimmed by 2 bases and 7 bases, with 14 bases remaining between them. The CDR3 DNA reads as TGTGCCAGCAGTGAAAGCGGGACACCCCTTGAAGCTTTCTTT. Its protein product is CASSESGTPLEAFF.

In its sample, this clone was seen once. The genes are TRBV11-3 and TRBJ2-1; 11 bases are a match to TRBD2. Trimming cost V 1 base and J 10 bases; bases outside gene matches: 9. The length of the CDR3 is 16 residues. Germline CDR1 and CDR2: SGHNT and YENEEA. This CDR3 reads CASSLGASGGPEEQFF. For the CDR3, the DNA is TGTGCCAGCAGCTTAGGAGCTAGCGGGGGGCCGGAAGAGCAGTTCTTC.

The V and J genes are TRBV5-1 and TRBJ2-4, with D possibly being TRBD1 (5 bases). The V gene lost 4 bases and the J gene lost 3 bases, with 11 bases spanning the gap. Germline-derived CDR1 and CDR2 are SGHRS and YFSETQ. The CDR3 has 14 residues. CDR3: CASSTDTGKNIQYF. CDR3 DNA sequence: TGCGCCAGCAGCACGGACACGGGCAAAAACATTCAGTACTTC.

This sequence joins TRBV14 and TRBJ2-1; 7 bases fit TRBD2. This CDR3 contains 14 residues. Trimming cost V 0 bases and J 6 bases; bases outside gene matches: 2. Germline CDR1 and CDR2: SGHDN and FVKESK. CDR3 in amino acids: CASSQEWGGNEQFF. DNA of the CDR3: TGTGCCAGCAGCCAAGAATGGGGGGGCAATGAGCAGTTCTTC.

This chain links TRBV7-2 with TRBJ2-5, with D tentatively TRBD1 (7 bases). Looked up from germline, CDR1 is SGHTA and CDR2 is FQGNSA. CDR3 length: 15 amino acids. Trimming took 1 base from V and 5 from J, leaving 14 bases between them. CDR3 sequence: CASSLDMTGRETQYF. CDR3 nucleotide sequence: TGTGCCAGCAGCTTAGATATGACAGGGAGGGAGACCCAGTACTTC.

The chain joins TRBV5-6 to TRBJ2-7; 7 nucleotides align to TRBD1. Germline lookup yields CDR1 SGHDT and CDR2 YYEEEE. The length of the CDR3 is 14 residues. The junction had 10 bases not matched to a gene; V was cut back by 3 bases and J by 7 bases. CDR3 amino acids: CASSSPTPDREQYF. Here the CDR3 DNA reads TGTGCCAGCAGCTCCCCTACCCCGGACAGGGAGCAGTACTTC. The full variable domain, in which reference TRBV5-6 and TRBJ2-7 provide the parts outside the CDR3, is DAGVTQSPTHLIKTRGQQVTLRCSPKSGHDTVSWYQQALGQGPQFIFQYYEEEERQRGNFPDRFSGHQFPNYSSELNVNALLLGDSALYLCASSSPTPDREQYFGPGTRLTVT.

V and J are TRBV5-1 and TRBJ2-1; TRBD2 aligns across 7 bases. Trimming cost V 1 base and J 3 bases; bases outside gene matches: 4. CDR3 size: 15 residues. Germline V gives CDR1 SGHRS, CDR2 YFSETQ. The CDR3 bases are TGCGCCAGCAGCTTGTTGCGGGGGAACTACAATGAGCAGTTCTTC. Translated: CASSLLRGNYNEQFF.

The chain couples TRBV7-9 to TRBJ1-4; D remains unclear. The germline gives CDR1 SEHNR, CDR2 FQNEAQ (reference sequence). This CDR3 is 13 amino acids long. V was pared by 0 bases and J by 10 bases, with 9 bases between. The CDR3 bases are TGTGCCAGCAGCTTAGCGCTAGAAGGAAAACTGTTTTTT. This gives the protein CASSLALEGKLFF.

This clone was seen a few times. This sequence joins TRBV2 and TRBJ1-6; no clear D gene. The V and J ends lost 4 bases and 6 bases respectively, with 19 bases between them. The CDR3 contains 17 residues. CDR1 and CDR2 (germline): SNHLY, FYNNEI. CDR3 DNA sequence: TGTGCCAGCAGTGGTACCCGTTTGGTGGGAGGTAATTCACCCCTCCACTTT. Translation: CASSGTRLVGGNSPLHF.

The chain couples TRBV3-1 (or the pseudogene TRBV3-2) to TRBJ2-5; 8 nucleotides line up with TRBD2. Germline assignment: CDR1 LGHDT and CDR2 YNNKEL (reference sequence). CDR3 length: 17 amino acids. The trim removed 1 base at V and 1 base at J, leaving 8 bases unmatched. The CDR3 bases are TGTGCCAGCAGCCAAGGGGTCAGCGGGGGACGCCAAGAGACCCAGTACTTC. Amino acid sequence: CASSQGVSGGRQETQYF.

This clone was detected only once. V is TRBV29-1 and J is TRBJ2-1, with D possibly TRBD1 on 6 matching bases. CDR1 is SQVTM and CDR2 is ANQGSEA in the germline V gene. Trimming left V 4 bases short and J 5 bases short, with 12 bases between. This CDR3 is 13 amino acids long. The CDR3 protein is CSVVGGDNNEQFF. Written as DNA, the CDR3 is TGCAGCGTTGTAGGGGGTGACAACAATGAGCAGTTCTTC.

The V and J genes are TRBV27 and TRBJ1-1, with 8 bases identical to TRBD1. Germline lookup yields CDR1 MNHEY and CDR2 SMNVEV (reference sequence). V shed 0 bases, J shed 2 bases, and the junction held 5 bases outside the gene matches. This CDR3 is 16 amino acids long. The CDR3 protein is CASSLSDRGLNTEAFF. In nucleotides, the CDR3 is TGTGCCAGCAGTTTATCTGACAGGGGCCTAAACACTGAAGCTTTCTTT.

The J gene is TRBJ2-2, the V gene TRBV5-6, with TRBD1 matching over 7 bases. CDR3 size: 14 residues. Looked up from germline, CDR1 is SGHDT and CDR2 is YYEEEE. V shed 3 bases, J shed 1 base, and the junction held 0 bases outside the gene matches. CDR3 loop: CASSWDRNTGELFF. The CDR3 DNA is TGTGCCAGCAGCTGGGACAGGAACACCGGGGAGCTGTTTTTT.

The chain combines TRBV10-2 with TRBJ2-3; 9 nucleotides agree with TRBD1. In germline, CDR1 is WSHSY, CDR2 SAAADI. The J segment lost 3 bases and the V segment lost 1 base, leaving 8 bases of the junction unmatched. The CDR3 consists of 17 residues. CDR3 residues: CASSEWVPGQGTDTQYF. The CDR3 bases are TGCGCCAGCAGTGAGTGGGTTCCGGGACAGGGAACAGATACGCAGTATTTT.

J is TRBJ2-5 and V is TRBV7-9, with TRBD1 matching 8 bases. J lost 4 bases, V lost 5 bases, and 9 bases had no gene match. Germline lookup yields CDR1 SEHNR and CDR2 FQNEAQ (reference sequence). The CDR3 runs to 15 residues. CDR3 bases: TGTGCCAGCAGCCATCAGACAGGGGTGAGAGAGACCCAGTACTTC. It translates to CASSHQTGVRETQYF.

The J gene is TRBJ2-1, the V gene TRBV7-2, with D possibly being TRBD2 (6 bases). V lost 1 base and J lost 1, with 8 bases in between. CDR1 is SGHTA and CDR2 is FQGNSA in the germline V gene. The CDR3 length is 15 residues. The CDR3 loop reads CASSLVGTSYNEQFF. The CDR3 DNA sequence: TGTGCCAGCAGCTTAGTGGGGACTTCCTACAATGAGCAGTTCTTC.

This chain joins TRBV5-1 and TRBJ2-7; TRBD1 matches at 8 bases. Germline-derived CDR1 and CDR2 are SGHRS and YFSETQ. V lost 0 bases to trimming and J lost 0 bases; unmatched junction nucleotides: 2. This CDR3 region has 15 residues. CDR3 coding DNA: TGCGCCAGCAGCTTGGGACAGGGGACCTCCTACGAGCAGTACTTC. Its translation: CASSLGQGTSYEQYF.

The chain combines TRBV4-1 with TRBJ2-5; TRBD2 aligns across 8 bases. J gave up 2 bases and V 3 bases, and 11 bases lay outside the gene matches. The CDR3 loop spans 17 amino acids. Germline CDR1 reads MGHRA; CDR2 reads YSYEKL. The chain's CDR3 is CASSQAPAGVGQETQYF. CDR3 coding DNA: TGCGCCAGCAGCCAGGCCCCAGCGGGAGTCGGTCAAGAGACCCAGTACTTC.